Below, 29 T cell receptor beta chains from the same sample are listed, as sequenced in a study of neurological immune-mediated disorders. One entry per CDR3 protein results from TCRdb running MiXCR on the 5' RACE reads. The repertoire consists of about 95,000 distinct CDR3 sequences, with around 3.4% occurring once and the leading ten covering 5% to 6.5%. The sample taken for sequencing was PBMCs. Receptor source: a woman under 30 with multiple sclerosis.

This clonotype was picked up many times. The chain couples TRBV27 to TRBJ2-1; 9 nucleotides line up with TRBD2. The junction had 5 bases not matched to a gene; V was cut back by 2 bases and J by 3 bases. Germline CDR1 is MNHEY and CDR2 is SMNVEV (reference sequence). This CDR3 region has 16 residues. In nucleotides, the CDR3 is TGTGCCAGCAGTTTAACCCTAGCGGGGTTCTACAATGAGCAGTTCTTC. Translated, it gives CASSLTLAGFYNEQFF.

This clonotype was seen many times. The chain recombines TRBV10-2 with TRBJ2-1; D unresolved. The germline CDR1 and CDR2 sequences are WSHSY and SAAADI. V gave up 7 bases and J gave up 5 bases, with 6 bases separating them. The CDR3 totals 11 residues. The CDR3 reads CASNGNNEQFF. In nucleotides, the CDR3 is TGCGCCAGCAACGGTAACAATGAGCAGTTCTTC.

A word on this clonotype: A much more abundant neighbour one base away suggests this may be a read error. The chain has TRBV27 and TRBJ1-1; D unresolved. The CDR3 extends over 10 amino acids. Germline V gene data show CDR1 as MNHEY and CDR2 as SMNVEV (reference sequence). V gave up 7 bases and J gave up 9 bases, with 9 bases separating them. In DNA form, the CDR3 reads TGTGCCAGCACCGGAGCCAAAGCTTTCTTT. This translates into CASTGAKAFF.

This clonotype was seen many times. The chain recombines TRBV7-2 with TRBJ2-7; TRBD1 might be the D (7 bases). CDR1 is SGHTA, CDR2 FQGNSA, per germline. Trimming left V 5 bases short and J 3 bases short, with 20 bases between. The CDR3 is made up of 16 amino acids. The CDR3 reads CASSIDSGGSNYEQYF. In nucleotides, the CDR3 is TGTGCCAGCAGCATAGATTCAGGGGGGTCAAACTACGAGCAGTACTTC.

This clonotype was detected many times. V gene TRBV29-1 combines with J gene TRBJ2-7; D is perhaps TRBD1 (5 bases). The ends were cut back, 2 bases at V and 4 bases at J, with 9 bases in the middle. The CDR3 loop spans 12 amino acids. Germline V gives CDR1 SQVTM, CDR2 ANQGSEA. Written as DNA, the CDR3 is TGCAGCGTTGAAATGACAGATTACGAGCAGTACTTC. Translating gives CSVEMTDYEQYF.

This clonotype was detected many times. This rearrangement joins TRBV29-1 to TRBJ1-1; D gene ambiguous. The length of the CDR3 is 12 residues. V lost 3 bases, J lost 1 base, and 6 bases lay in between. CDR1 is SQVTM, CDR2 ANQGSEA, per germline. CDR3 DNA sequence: TGCAGCGTTGAGGAGGGGAACACTGAAGCTTTCTTT. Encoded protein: CSVEEGNTEAFF.

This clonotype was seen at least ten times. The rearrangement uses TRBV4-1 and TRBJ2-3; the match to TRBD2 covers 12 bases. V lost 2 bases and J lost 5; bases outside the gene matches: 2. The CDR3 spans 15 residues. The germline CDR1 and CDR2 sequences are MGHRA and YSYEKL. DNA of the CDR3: TGCGCCAGCAGCCAACGACTAGCGGGGGAAGATACGCAGTATTTT. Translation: CASSQRLAGEDTQYF.

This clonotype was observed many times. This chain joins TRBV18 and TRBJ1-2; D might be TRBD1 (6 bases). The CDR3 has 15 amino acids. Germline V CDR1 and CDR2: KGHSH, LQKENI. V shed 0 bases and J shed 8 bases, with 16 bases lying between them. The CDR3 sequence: CASSPPSGGAGGYTF. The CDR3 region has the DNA TGTGCCAGCTCACCACCGTCGGGGGGCGCGGGAGGCTACACCTTC.

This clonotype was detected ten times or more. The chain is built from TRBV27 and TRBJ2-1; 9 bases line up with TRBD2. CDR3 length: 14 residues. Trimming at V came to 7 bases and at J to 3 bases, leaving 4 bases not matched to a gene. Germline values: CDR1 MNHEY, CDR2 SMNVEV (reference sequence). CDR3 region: CASTLAGLYNEQFF. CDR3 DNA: TGTGCCAGCACTCTAGCGGGGCTCTACAATGAGCAGTTCTTC.

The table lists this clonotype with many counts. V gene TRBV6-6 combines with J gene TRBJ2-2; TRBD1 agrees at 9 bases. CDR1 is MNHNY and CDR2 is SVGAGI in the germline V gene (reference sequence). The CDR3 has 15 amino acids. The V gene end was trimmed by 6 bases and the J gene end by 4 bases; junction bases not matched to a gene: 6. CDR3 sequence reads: CASRNRGLGTGELFF. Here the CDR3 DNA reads TGTGCCAGCAGAAACAGGGGGCTGGGCACCGGGGAGCTGTTTTTT.

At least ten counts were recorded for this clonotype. The CDR3: CASNRDAAETQYF. DNA of the CDR3: TGCGCCAGCAACAGGGACGCAGCGGAGACCCAGTACTTC. This chain connects TRBV10-2 to TRBJ2-5; D perhaps matches TRBD1 (6 bases). V dropped 7 bases and J dropped 5 bases, with 14 bases sitting between them. This CDR3 has 13 amino acids. Per the germline V gene, CDR1 is WSHSY and CDR2 is SAAADI.

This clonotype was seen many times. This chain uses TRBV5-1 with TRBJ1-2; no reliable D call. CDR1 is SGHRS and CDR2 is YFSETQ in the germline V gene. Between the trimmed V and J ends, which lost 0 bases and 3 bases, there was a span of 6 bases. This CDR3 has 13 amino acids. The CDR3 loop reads CASSLDGDYGYTF. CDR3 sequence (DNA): TGCGCCAGCAGCTTGGACGGAGACTATGGCTACACCTTC.

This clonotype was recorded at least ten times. The CDR3 DNA reads as TGCAGTGCTAGCCCGGGACAGGACTACAATGAGCAGTTCTTC. Translating it yields CSASPGQDYNEQFF. The chain combines TRBV20-1 with TRBJ2-1, with 8 bases identical to TRBD1. The V segment lost 3 bases and the J segment 3 bases; nucleotides outside the gene matches: 4. The CDR3 runs to 14 residues. The germline V gene encodes CDR1 DFQATT and CDR2 SNEGSKA (reference sequence).

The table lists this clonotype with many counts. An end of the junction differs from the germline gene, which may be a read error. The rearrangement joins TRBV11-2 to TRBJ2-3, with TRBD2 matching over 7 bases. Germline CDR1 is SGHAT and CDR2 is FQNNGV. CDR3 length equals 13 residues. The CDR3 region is CASSLESGTTKYF. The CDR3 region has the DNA TGTGCCAGCAGCTTAGAGAGTGGGACTACGAAGTATTTT.

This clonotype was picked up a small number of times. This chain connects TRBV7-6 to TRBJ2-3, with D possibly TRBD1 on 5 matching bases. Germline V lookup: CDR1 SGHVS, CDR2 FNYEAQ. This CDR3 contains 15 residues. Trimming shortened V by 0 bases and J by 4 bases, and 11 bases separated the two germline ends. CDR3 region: CASSLAGREADTQYF. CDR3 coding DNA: TGTGCCAGCAGCTTAGCTGGCAGGGAAGCAGATACGCAGTATTTT.

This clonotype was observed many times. CDR3 residues: CASSYDESSYNSPLHF. The CDR3 DNA reads as TGTGCCAGCAGTTACGATGAGAGCTCCTATAATTCACCCCTCCACTTT. This sequence joins TRBV6-2 or TRBV6-3 and TRBJ1-6; D is ambiguous. V gave up 2 bases and J gave up 0 bases, with 8 bases separating them. CDR1 MNHEY and CDR2 SVGEGT come from the germline V gene. CDR3 length: 16 amino acids.

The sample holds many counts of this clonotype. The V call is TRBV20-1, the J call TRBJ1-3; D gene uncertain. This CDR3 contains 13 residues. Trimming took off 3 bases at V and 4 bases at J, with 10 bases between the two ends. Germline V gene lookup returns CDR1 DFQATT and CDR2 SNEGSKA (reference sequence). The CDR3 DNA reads TGCAGTGCTAGGTGGTACGAGGGAAACACCATATATTTT. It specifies CSARWYEGNTIYF.

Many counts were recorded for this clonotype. The CDR3 sequence: CATSTRGIETQYF. The CDR3 DNA is TGTGCCACCAGCACCAGGGGTATCGAGACCCAGTACTTC. The chain joins TRBV15 to TRBJ2-5, with D possibly TRBD1 on 6 matching bases. CDR1 is LNHNV, CDR2 YYDKDF, per germline (reference sequence). The V and J ends lost 4 bases and 5 bases respectively, with 11 bases between them. This CDR3 comprises 13 residues.

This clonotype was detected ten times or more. The DNA of the CDR3 is TGTGCCAGCAGTTACTCAGCAGGGGACGTCTACGAGCAGTACTTC. Its translation is CASSYSAGDVYEQYF. The chain couples TRBV6-5 to TRBJ2-7; D perhaps matches TRBD1 (6 bases). This CDR3 spans 15 amino acids. Germline V lookup: CDR1 MNHEY, CDR2 SVGAGI. V lost 0 bases and J lost 3, with 12 bases in between.

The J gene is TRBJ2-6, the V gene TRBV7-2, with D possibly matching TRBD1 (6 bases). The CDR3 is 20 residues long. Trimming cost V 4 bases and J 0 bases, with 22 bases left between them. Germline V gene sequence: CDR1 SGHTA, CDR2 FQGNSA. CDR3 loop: CASSYNLLTGFGSGANVLTF. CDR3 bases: TGTGCCAGCAGCTACAACCTCCTTACAGGGTTTGGCTCTGGGGCCAACGTCCTGACTTTC.

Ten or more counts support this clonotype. The CDR3 spells CASGDSLNQPQHF. The CDR3 bases are TGTGCCAGCGGGGACAGCCTCAATCAGCCCCAGCATTTT. This chain connects TRBV2 to TRBJ1-5; 7 bases agree with TRBD1. From germline, CDR1 is SNHLY and CDR2 FYNNEI. This CDR3 comprises 13 residues. The V gene end was trimmed by 8 bases and the J gene end by 3 bases; junction bases not matched to a gene: 4.

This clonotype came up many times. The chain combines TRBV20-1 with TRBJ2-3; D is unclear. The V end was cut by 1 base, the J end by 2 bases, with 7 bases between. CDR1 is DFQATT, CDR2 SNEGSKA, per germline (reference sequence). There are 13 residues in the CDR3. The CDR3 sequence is CSARVSSTDTQYF. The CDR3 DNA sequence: TGCAGTGCTAGAGTTTCCTCCACAGATACGCAGTATTTT.

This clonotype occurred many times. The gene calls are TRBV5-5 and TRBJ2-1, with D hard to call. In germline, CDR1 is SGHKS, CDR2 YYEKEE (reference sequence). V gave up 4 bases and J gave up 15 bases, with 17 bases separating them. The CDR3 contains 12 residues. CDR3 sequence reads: CASSVAESPRFF. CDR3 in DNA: TGTGCCAGCAGCGTCGCCGAGTCCCCTCGGTTCTTC.

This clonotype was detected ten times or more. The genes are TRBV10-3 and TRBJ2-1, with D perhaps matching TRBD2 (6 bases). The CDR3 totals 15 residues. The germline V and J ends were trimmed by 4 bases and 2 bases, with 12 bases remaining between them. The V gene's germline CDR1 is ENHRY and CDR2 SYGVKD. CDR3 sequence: CAISAGEVAYNEQFF. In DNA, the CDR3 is TGTGCCATCAGTGCCGGGGAGGTGGCCTACAATGAGCAGTTCTTC.

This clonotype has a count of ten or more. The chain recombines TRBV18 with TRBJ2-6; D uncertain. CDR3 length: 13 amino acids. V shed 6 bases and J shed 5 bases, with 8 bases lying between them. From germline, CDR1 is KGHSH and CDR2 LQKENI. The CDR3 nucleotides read TGTGCCAGCTCGCCCCCGTGGGCCAACGTCCTGACTTTC. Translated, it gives CASSPPWANVLTF.

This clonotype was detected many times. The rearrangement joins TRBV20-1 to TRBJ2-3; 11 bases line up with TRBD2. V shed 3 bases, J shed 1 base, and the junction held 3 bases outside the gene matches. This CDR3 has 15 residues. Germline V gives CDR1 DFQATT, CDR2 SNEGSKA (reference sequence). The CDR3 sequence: CSASSGGAGTDTQYF. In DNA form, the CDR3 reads TGCAGTGCTAGTAGCGGGGGGGCGGGCACAGATACGCAGTATTTT.

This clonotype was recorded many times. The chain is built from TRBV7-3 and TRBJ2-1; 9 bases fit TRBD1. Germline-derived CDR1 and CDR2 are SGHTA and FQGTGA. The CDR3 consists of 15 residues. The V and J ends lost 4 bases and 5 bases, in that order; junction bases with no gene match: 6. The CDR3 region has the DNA TGTGCCAGCAGCTGGGGGGACAGGGACCACAATGAGCAGTTCTTC. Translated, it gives CASSWGDRDHNEQFF.

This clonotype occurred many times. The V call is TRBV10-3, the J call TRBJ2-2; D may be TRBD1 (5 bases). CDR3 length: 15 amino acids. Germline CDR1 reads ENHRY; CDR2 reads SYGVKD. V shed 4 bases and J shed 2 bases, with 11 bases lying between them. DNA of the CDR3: TGTGCCATCAGTGGGGGCGCAGCCAACACCGGGGAGCTGTTTTTT. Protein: CAISGGAANTGELFF.

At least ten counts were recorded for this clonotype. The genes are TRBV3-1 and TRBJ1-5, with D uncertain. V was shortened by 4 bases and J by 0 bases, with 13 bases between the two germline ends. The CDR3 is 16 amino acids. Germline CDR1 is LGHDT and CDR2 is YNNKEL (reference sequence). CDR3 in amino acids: CASSPSQLYSNQPQHF. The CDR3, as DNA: TGTGCCAGCAGCCCCTCACAGTTATATAGCAATCAGCCCCAGCATTTT. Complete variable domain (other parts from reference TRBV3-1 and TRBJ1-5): DTAVSQTPKYLVTQMGNDKSIKCEQNLGHDTMYWYKQDSKKFLKIMFSYNNKELIINETVPNRFSPKSPDKAHLNLHINSLELGDSAVYFCASSPSQLYSNQPQHFGDGTRLSIL.